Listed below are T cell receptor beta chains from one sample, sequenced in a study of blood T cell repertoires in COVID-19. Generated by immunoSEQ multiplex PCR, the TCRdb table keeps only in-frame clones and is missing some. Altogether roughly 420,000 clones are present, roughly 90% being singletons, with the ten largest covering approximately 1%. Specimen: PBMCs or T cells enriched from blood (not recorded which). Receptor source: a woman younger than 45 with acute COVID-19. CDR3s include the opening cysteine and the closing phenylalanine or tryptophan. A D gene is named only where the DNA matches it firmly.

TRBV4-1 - CASSQLGGQAYNEQFF
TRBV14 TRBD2 CASSQMGGTDTQYF
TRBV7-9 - CASSLVGTYEQYF
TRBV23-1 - CASSPYCSGNTIYF
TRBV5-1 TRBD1 CASSLGGTGDTGELFF
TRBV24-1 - CATSDFDNNEQFF
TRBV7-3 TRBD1 CASSPGQGLAYGYTF
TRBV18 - CASSPVPRGTEAFF
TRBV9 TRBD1 CASSVAPGQGFYGYTF
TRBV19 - CASCRDYTGELFF
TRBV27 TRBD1 CASSFSGNRGAFF
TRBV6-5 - CASSYRGEGYGYTF
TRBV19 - CASSTLGKNSPLHF
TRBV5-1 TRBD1 CASSLPGTGVATNEKLFF
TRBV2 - CASSGSSQETQYF
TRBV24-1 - CATSLNTEAFF
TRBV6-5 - CASRLIGNRAYEQYF
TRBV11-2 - CASSPRLVASYYEQYF
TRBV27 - CASSPYPPWVGGYTF
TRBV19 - CASRSEPGGSEAFF
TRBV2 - CASSEETGGELFF
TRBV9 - CASSGEFEETQYF
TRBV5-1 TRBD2 CASSLGPAGAGETQYF
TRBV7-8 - CASSLTRAYEQYF
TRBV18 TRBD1 CASSPPGTGAAEKLFF
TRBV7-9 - CASSFDRSRGNTIYF